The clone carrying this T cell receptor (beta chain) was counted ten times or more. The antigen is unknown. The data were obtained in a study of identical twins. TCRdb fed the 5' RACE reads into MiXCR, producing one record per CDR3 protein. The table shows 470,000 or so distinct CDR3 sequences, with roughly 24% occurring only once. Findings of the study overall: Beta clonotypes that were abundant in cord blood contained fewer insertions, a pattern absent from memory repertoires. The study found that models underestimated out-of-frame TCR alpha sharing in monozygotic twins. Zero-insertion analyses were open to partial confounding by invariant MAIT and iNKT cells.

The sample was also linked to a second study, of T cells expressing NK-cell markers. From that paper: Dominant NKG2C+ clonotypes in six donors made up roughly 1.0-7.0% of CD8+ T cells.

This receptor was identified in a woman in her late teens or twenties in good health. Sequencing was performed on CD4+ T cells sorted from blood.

The CDR3 bases are TGCGCCAGCAGCTTGGAACAGCTAAACACAGATACGCAGTATTTT. This codes for CASSLEQLNTDTQYF. The chain carries TRBV5-1 and TRBJ2-3; D not resolved. The CDR3 length is 15 residues. Trimming took off 0 bases at V and 2 bases at J, with 10 bases between the two ends. Germline V lookup: CDR1 SGHRS, CDR2 YFSETQ.